This T cell receptor (beta chain) was found in a study of shared clonotypes between healthy human individuals. The wider study: Ranging from 18 to 49 in age, donors were two women and three men. Study outcomes and limitations: Among non-shared clonotypes, generation probabilities were lower than among those shared by all four donors. Incompleteness in sorted-subset sequencing, despite large depth, was shown by rarefaction.

TCRdb keeps only in-frame clones here, not all; method: immunoSEQ multiplex PCR. Seen here are approximately 740,000 clones, around 93% observed once, and the top ten hold around 24%. Notes on this clone: The antigen is not known.

CD8 cells regarded as naive lacked CD45RO, were positively chosen for CCR7, and omitted terminally differentiated effector memory CD45RA+ cells. Caucasian adults residing in Nashville, Tennessee made up all the donors. The sample comprised naive CD8+ T cells sorted from blood. This receptor was taken from a man aged 25-40 years in good health.

CDR3 region: CASSLRTSGSTDTQYF. CDR3 DNA: TGTGCCAGCAGCCTAAGGACTAGCGGGAGCACAGATACGCAGTATTTT. This chain joins TRBV11-3 and TRBJ2-3; 11 nucleotides match TRBD2. V trimming: 5 bases; J trimming: 0 bases; junction bases outside the gene matches: 4. The CDR3 has 16 residues. Germline V gene data show CDR1 as SGHNT and CDR2 as YENEEA. The full variable domain, its missing parts supplied by reference TRBV11-3 and TRBJ2-3, is EAGVVQSPRYKIIEKKQPVAFWCNPISGHNTLYWYLQNLGQGPELLIRYENEEAVDDSQLPKDRFSAERLKGVDSTLKIQPAELGDSAVYLCASSLRTSGSTDTQYFGPGTRLTVL.